The present T cell receptor beta chain was sequenced within a study of T cells in localized non-small cell lung cancer. Study-level findings and limits: Because only a single region of the tumor was sequenced, heterogeneity remains possible. The greatest T cell clonality was found in uninvolved adjacent lung (higher than in tumor). In the blood, greater T cell density corresponded to longer overall survival.

Produced via immunoSEQ multiplex PCR; TCRdb's table is partial and in-frame only. The sample lists some 38,000 clones, 75% to 90% seen once, with around 6.1% in the top ten. Comments on this clone: What it binds is not known.

The source is a male donor aged 60 or over with stage II lung adenocarcinoma. Specimen: peripheral blood mononuclear cells, collected before any cancer treatment.

The CDR3 protein is CASSRGQGSGELFF. In DNA form, the CDR3 reads TGTGCCAGCAGCCGAGGACAGGGGAGCGGGGAGCTGTTTTTT. This chain uses TRBV6-5 with TRBJ2-2, with TRBD1 matching 9 bases. The length of the CDR3 is 14 residues. The trim removed 6 bases at V and 7 bases at J, leaving 6 bases unmatched. Germline V CDR1 and CDR2: MNHEY, SVGAGI.